This passage covers 18 T cell receptor beta chains from one sample sequenced in a study of cytomegalovirus exposure and HLA in healthy donors. Researchers ran the PCR with 60 Vbeta and 13 Jbeta primers. Sequencing was performed with immunoSEQ multiplex PCR; in TCRdb, only in-frame clones are kept and a portion is missing. This sample has 150,000 to 200,000 clones; approximately 79% occur once, and the top ten carry around an eighth. Input material: PBMCs. The receptors were sampled from a man aged 45-65 years in good health and CMV-seropositive.

As for this clone: An end of the junction differs from the germline gene, which may be a read error. The CDR3 is CASSLDRGPWEETQYF. The DNA for the CDR3 is TGTGCCAGCAGCCTAGACAGGGGGCCCTGGGAAGAGACCCAGTACTTC. This chain uses TRBV11-2 with TRBJ2-5; 10 bases are a match to TRBD1. In germline, CDR1 is SGHAT, CDR2 FQNNGV. The CDR3 covers 16 residues.

V and J are TRBV5-8 and TRBJ1-4, with D perhaps matching TRBD1 (6 bases). Germline V gene data show CDR1 as SGHTS and CDR2 as YDEGEE. The CDR3 runs 16 residues. V was trimmed by 0 bases and J by 0 bases, leaving 9 bases between them. The DNA for the CDR3 is TGTGCCAGCAGCTTGGGGCAGGGGACAACTAATGAAAAACTGTTTTTT. This encodes CASSLGQGTTNEKLFF.

The chain recombines TRBV13 with TRBJ1-1; the match to TRBD1 covers 7 bases. Trimming took 5 bases from V and 4 from J; bases not matched to a gene: 10. CDR3 length equals 15 residues. The germline gives CDR1 PRHDT, CDR2 FYEKMQ (reference sequence). For the CDR3, the DNA is TGTGCCAGCAGCCCCAGAGGACAGGTTCGCACTGAAGCTTTCTTT. This sequence encodes CASSPRGQVRTEAFF.

The gene calls are TRBV16 and TRBJ1-4; a weak D match, TRBD1 (6 bases). The V and J ends lost 4 bases and 3 bases respectively, with 12 bases between them. Germline CDR1 KGHSY, CDR2 FQNENV. The CDR3 is 15 residues long. The CDR3: CASSPLGGSNEKLFF. CDR3 coding DNA: TGTGCCAGCAGCCCACTAGGGGGTTCTAATGAAAAACTGTTTTTT.

The CDR3 reads CASSQPGQTYEQYF. CDR3 sequence (DNA): TGTGCCAGCAGTCAGCCGGGACAGACCTACGAGCAGTACTTC. The chain links TRBV6-6 to TRBJ2-7; 7 bases match TRBD1. This CDR3 is 14 amino acids long. CDR1 MNHNY and CDR2 SVGAGI come from the germline V gene (reference sequence). The V segment lost 5 bases and the J segment 2 bases; nucleotides outside the gene matches: 6.

This chain connects TRBV9 to TRBJ1-2; TRBD1 might be the D (6 bases). Germline CDR1 reads SGDLS; CDR2 reads YYNGEE. V lost 4 bases, J lost 2 bases, and 12 bases lay in between. This CDR3 region has 14 residues. The chain's CDR3 is CASSSPDRNYGYTF. CDR3 DNA sequence: TGTGCCAGCAGCAGCCCGGACAGAAACTATGGCTACACCTTC.

The chain is built from TRBV5-6 and TRBJ2-7; D unclear. Germline V lookup: CDR1 SGHDT, CDR2 YYEEEE. The CDR3 consists of 14 residues. Trimming removed 4 bases from V and 0 bases from J, with 11 bases in between. The CDR3 region is CASSQNLASYEQYF. In nucleotides, the CDR3 is TGTGCCAGCAGCCAGAACCTCGCCTCCTACGAGCAGTACTTC.

The chain carries TRBV29-1 and TRBJ2-5, with D possibly being TRBD1 (5 bases). Germline CDR1 reads SQVTM; CDR2 reads ANQGSEA. Trimming pared 3 bases from V and 5 bases from J, leaving 16 bases between. The CDR3 has 14 residues. Here the CDR3 DNA reads TGCAGCGTTGATGTGCAGGGTATGAGGGAGACCCAGTACTTC. This sequence encodes CSVDVQGMRETQYF. The full variable domain, in which reference TRBV29-1 and TRBJ2-5 provide the parts outside the CDR3, is SAVISQKPSRDICQRGTSLTIQCQVDSQVTMMFWYRQQPGQSLTLIATANQGSEATYESGFVIDKFPISRPNLTFSTLTVSNMSPEDSSIYLCSVDVQGMRETQYFGPGTRLLVL.

The chain is built from TRBV4-1 and TRBJ2-5; 8 positions match TRBD1. Germline loops: CDR1 MGHRA, CDR2 YSYEKL. The length of the CDR3 is 15 residues. J was trimmed by 4 bases and V by 3 bases; bases with no gene match: 7. The CDR3 sequence: CASSQMDRDAETQYF. CDR3 bases: TGCGCCAGCAGCCAGATGGACAGGGACGCAGAGACCCAGTACTTC.

The chain recombines TRBV10-1 with TRBJ1-5; D remains unclear. The germline V and J ends were trimmed by 0 bases and 8 bases, with 11 bases remaining between them. Germline V gene data show CDR1 as WNHNN and CDR2 as SYGVQD (reference sequence). The CDR3 spans 14 residues. In DNA, the CDR3 is TGCGCCAGCAGTGAGTCCGGAGGAACGGAGCCCCAGCATTTT. Translating gives CASSESGGTEPQHF.

The chain uses TRBV4-3 and TRBJ2-2, with 8 bases lining up with TRBD1. The CDR3 sequence is 15 residues long. The V and J ends lost 4 bases and 3 bases, in that order; junction bases with no gene match: 4. Germline CDR1 reads LGHNA; CDR2 reads YSLEER. The CDR3 loop reads CASSLRQGHTGELFF. The CDR3 coding sequence is TGCGCCAGCAGCCTACGACAGGGGCACACCGGGGAGCTGTTTTTT.

V and J are TRBV5-4 and TRBJ2-7; a weak D match, TRBD2 (6 bases). The CDR3 runs to 14 residues. The V gene lost 4 bases and the J gene lost 0 bases, with 11 bases spanning the gap. Germline CDR1 reads SGHNT; CDR2 reads YYREEE (reference sequence). The CDR3 loop reads CASSGGWGSYEQYF. As DNA, the CDR3 is TGTGCCAGCAGCGGAGGGTGGGGCTCCTACGAGCAGTACTTC.

This clone was picked up a small number of times. The junction does not match germline at one end; this may be a read error. This sample also contains other DNA sequences that code for the same CDR3. The gene calls are TRBV6-1 and TRBJ1-5, with D unclear. The CDR3 runs to 18 residues. The germline CDR1 and CDR2 sequences are MNHNS and SASEGT. This CDR3 is CASSEDKRRAFSNQPQHF. CDR3 nucleotide sequence: TGTGCCAGCAGCGAAGACAAAAGGAGGGCCTTTAGCAATCAGCCCCAGCATTTT.

The V and J genes are TRBV7-9 and TRBJ1-4; D is unclear. V gave up 0 bases and J gave up 7 bases, with 12 bases separating them. Germline CDR1 is SEHNR and CDR2 is FQNEAQ (reference sequence). This CDR3 region has 15 residues. The CDR3 reads CASSLALPGVEKLFF. The CDR3 bases are TGTGCCAGCAGCTTAGCACTCCCGGGTGTTGAAAAACTGTTTTTT.

The genes are TRBV2 and TRBJ1-2, with 8 positions matching TRBD1. The germline V gene encodes CDR1 SNHLY and CDR2 FYNNEI. After removal of 7 bases from V and 4 bases from J, the junction contained 14 bases not matched to a gene. The CDR3 has 16 residues. The CDR3 coding sequence is TGTGCCAGCACCAACGATCGGACAGGGCTAGTCTATGGCTACACCTTC. Protein: CASTNDRTGLVYGYTF.

V and J are TRBV6-6 and TRBJ2-7; possible D gene TRBD1, 5 bases. This CDR3 spans 15 amino acids. Germline CDR1 and CDR2: MNHNY and SVGAGI (reference sequence). Trimming left V 0 bases short and J 2 bases short, with 11 bases between. CDR3 protein: CASSYSTAGTYEQYF. In DNA, the CDR3 is TGTGCCAGCAGTTACTCGACAGCAGGGACCTACGAGCAGTACTTC.

For this clone: Relative to the germline gene, one junction end is altered; a read error may explain this. The chain links TRBV7-9 to TRBJ1-2; 7 bases align to TRBD1. The length of the CDR3 is 16 residues. Germline values: CDR1 SEHNR, CDR2 FQNEAQ (reference sequence). Here the CDR3 reads CSSSLLQGGTNYGYTF. Written as DNA, the CDR3 is TGTTCCAGCAGCTTATTGCAGGGGGGAACTAACTATGGCTACACCTTC.

The rearrangement links TRBV5-1 to TRBJ2-1, with 9 bases aligning to TRBD1. In germline, CDR1 is SGHRS, CDR2 YFSETQ. With 0 bases clipped from V and 9 bases from J, the junction kept 10 bases outside the gene matches. The CDR3 length is 16 residues. The CDR3 region has the DNA TGCGCCAGCAGCTTGGTGGGGACAGGGCCTACAGGTGAGCAGTTCTTC. This translates into CASSLVGTGPTGEQFF.